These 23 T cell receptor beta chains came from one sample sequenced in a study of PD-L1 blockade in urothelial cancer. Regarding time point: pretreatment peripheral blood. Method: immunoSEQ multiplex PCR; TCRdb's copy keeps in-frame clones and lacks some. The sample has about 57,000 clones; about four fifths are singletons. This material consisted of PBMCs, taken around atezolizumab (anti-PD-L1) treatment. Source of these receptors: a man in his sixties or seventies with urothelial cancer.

The CDR3 sequence: CASSWPGQKNIQYF. DNA of the CDR3: TGTGCCAGCAGCTGGCCGGGACAGAAAAACATTCAGTACTTC. This sequence joins TRBV5-4 and TRBJ2-4; 7 bases agree with TRBD1. The CDR3 is 14 residues long. The germline V gene encodes CDR1 SGHNT and CDR2 YYREEE (reference sequence). The junction had 4 bases not matched to a gene; V was cut back by 3 bases and J by 4 bases.

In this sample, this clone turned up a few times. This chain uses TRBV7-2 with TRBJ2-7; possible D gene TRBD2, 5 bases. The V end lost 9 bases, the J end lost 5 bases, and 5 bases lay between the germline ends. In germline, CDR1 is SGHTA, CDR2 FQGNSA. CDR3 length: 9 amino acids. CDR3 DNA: TGTGCCAGGCGGGACGAGCAGTACTTC. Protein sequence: CARRDEQYF.

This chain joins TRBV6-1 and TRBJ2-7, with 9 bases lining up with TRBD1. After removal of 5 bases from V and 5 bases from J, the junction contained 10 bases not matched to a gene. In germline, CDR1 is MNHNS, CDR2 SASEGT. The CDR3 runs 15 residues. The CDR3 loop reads CASSSRTGDSDEQYF. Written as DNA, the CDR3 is TGTGCCAGCAGTTCCCGGACAGGGGACAGCGACGAGCAGTACTTC.

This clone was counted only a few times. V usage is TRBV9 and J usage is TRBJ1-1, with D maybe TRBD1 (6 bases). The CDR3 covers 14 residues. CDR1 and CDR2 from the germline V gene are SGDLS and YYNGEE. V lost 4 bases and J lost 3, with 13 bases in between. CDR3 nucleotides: TGTGCCAGCAGCTTACAAGGGGGAGACACTGAAGCTTTCTTT. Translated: CASSLQGGDTEAFF.

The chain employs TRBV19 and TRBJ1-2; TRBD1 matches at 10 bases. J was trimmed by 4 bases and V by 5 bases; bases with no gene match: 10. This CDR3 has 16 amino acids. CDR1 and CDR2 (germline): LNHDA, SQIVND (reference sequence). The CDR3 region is CASSPTTGGAGYGYTF. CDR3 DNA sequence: TGTGCCAGTAGTCCGACGACAGGGGGCGCTGGCTATGGCTACACCTTC.

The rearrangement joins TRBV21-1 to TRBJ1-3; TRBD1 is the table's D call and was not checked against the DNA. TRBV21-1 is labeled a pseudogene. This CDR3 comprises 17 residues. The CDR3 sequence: CASSPGTDPFSGNTIYF. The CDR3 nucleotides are TGTGCCAGCAGCCCCGGGACAGACCCCTTCTCTGGAAACACCATATATTTT.

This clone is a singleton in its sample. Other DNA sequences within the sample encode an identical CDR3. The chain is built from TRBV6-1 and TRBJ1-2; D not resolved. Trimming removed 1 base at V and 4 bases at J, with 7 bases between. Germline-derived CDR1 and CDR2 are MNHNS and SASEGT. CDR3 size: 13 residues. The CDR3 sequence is CASSEGGGYGYTF. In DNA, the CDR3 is TGTGCCAGCAGTGAAGGGGGAGGCTATGGCTACACCTTC.

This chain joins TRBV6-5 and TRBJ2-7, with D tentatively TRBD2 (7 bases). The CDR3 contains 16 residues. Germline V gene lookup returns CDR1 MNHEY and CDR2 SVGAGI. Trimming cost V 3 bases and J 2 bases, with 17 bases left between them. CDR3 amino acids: CASSYWGGRHTYEQYF. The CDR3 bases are TGTGCCAGCAGTTATTGGGGGGGCAGACACACCTACGAGCAGTACTTC.

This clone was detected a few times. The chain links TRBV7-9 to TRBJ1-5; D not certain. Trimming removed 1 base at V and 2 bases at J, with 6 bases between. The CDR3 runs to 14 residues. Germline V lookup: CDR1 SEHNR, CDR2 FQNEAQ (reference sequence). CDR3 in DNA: TGTGCCAGCAGCTTAGGAGGCGGCAATCAGCCCCAGCATTTT. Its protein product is CASSLGGGNQPQHF.

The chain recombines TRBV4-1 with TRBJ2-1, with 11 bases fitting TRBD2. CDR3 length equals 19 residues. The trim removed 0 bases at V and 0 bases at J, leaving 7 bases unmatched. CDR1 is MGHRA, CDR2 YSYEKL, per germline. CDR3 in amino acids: CASSQEYSGGASSYNEQFF. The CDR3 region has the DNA TGCGCCAGCAGCCAAGAATATAGCGGGGGGGCGAGCTCCTACAATGAGCAGTTCTTC.

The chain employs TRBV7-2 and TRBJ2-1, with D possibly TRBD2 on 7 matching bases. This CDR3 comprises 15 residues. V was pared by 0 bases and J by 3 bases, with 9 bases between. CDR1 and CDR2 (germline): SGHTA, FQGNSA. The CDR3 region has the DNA TGTGCCAGCAGCTTAGCGGGGGGGCACTACAATGAGCAGTTCTTC. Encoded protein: CASSLAGGHYNEQFF.

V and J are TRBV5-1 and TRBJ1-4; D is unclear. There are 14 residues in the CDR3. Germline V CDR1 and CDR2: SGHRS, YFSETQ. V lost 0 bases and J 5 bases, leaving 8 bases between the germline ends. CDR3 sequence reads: CASSLAPLNEKLFF. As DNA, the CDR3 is TGCGCCAGCAGCTTGGCCCCGTTAAATGAAAAACTGTTTTTT.

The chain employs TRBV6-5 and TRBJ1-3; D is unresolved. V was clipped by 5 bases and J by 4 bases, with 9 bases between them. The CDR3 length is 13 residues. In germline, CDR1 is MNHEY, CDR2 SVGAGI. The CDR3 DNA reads TGTGCCAGCAGTCCTTACAAAGGAAACACCATATATTTT. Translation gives CASSPYKGNTIYF.

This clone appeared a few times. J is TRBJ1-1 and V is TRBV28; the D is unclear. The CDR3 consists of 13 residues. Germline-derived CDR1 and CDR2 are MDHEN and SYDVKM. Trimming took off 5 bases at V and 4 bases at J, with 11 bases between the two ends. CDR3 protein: CASSQRRVTEAFF. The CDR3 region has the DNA TGTGCCAGCAGTCAAAGGCGGGTCACTGAAGCTTTCTTT.

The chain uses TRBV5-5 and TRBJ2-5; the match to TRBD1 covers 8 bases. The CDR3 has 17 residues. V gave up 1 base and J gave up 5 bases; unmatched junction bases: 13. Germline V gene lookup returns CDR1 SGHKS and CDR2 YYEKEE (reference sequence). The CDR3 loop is CASSLWAGQGSTETQYF. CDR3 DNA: TGTGCCAGCAGCTTGTGGGCAGGACAGGGAAGTACGGAGACCCAGTACTTC.

CDR3: CASSLAGANQPQHF. The CDR3 nucleotides read TGTGCCAGCAGCTTAGCGGGGGCCAATCAGCCCCAGCATTTT. The genes are TRBV7-9 and TRBJ1-5; TRBD1 might be the D (6 bases). V lost 0 bases and J lost 3, with 6 bases in between. The germline V gene has CDR1 SEHNR and CDR2 FQNEAQ (reference sequence). The CDR3 covers 14 residues. Looking up the rest from reference TRBV7-9 and TRBJ1-5 gives the full variable domain: DTGVSQNPRHKITKRGQNVTFRCDPISEHNRLYWYRQTLGQGPEFLTYFQNEAQLEKSRLLSDRFSAERPKGSFSTLEIQRTEQGDSAMYLCASSLAGANQPQHFGDGTRLSIL.

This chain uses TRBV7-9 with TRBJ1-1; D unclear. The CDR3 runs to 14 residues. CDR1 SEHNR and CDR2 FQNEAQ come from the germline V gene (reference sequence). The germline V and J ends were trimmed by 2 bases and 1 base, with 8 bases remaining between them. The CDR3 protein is CASSLSGRNTEAFF. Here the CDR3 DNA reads TGTGCCAGCAGCTTAAGTGGGAGGAACACTGAAGCTTTCTTT.

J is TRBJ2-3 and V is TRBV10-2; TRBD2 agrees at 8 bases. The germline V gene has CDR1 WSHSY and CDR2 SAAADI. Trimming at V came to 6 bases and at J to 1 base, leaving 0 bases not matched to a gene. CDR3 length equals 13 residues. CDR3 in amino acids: CASSGGGTDTQYF. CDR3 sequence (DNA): TGCGCCAGCAGCGGGGGGGGCACAGATACGCAGTATTTT.

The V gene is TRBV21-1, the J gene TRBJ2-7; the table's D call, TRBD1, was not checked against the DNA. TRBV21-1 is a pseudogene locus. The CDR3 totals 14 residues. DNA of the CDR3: TGTGCCAGCCGAAGCCGGGACAGCCCCTACGAGCAGTACTTC. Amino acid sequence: CASRSRDSPYEQYF.

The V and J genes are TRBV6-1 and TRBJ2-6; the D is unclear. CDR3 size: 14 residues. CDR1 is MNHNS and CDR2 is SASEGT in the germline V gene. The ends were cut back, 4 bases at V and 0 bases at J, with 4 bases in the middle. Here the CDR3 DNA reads TGTGCCAGCAGTGGTAGCTCTGGGGCCAACGTCCTGACTTTC. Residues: CASSGSSGANVLTF.

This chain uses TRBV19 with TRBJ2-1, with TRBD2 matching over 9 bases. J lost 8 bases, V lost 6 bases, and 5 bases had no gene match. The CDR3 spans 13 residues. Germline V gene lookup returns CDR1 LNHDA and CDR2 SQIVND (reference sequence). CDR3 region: CASRERGAYEQFF. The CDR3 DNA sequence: TGTGCCAGTAGGGAGCGGGGGGCCTATGAGCAGTTCTTC.

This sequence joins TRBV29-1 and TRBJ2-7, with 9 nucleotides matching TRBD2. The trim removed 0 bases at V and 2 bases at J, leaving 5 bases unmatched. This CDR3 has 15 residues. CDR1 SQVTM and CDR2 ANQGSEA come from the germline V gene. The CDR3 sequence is CSVEDPTSGPYEQYF. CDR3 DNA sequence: TGCAGCGTTGAAGACCCGACTAGCGGTCCCTACGAGCAGTACTTC.

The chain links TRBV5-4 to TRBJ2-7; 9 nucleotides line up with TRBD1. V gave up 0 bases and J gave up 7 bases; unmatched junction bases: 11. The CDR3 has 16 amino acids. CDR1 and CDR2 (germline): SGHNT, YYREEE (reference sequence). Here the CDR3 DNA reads TGTGCCAGCAGCTTGGGGTCGCCGGGACAGGGTGAAGAGCAGTACTTC. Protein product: CASSLGSPGQGEEQYF.